Each of the 6 T cell receptor beta chains below was sequenced from the same sample in a study of cytomegalovirus exposure and HLA in healthy donors. Profiling relied on immunoSEQ multiplex PCR, and the TCRdb table lists in-frame clones only, not all of them. The repertoire includes 200,000 to 250,000 clones, 75% to 90% of them detected once, and 11% to 15% sits in the top ten. Sequencing input: PBMCs. The receptors were sampled from a woman aged 25 to 39 in good health and CMV-seropositive.

J is TRBJ1-1 and V is TRBV29-1; D perhaps matches TRBD1 (6 bases). The CDR3 contains 14 residues. V gave up 0 bases and J gave up 3 bases, with 11 bases separating them. Germline values: CDR1 SQVTM, CDR2 ANQGSEA. The CDR3 is CSVEDGQSDTEAFF. The CDR3 DNA sequence: TGCAGCGTTGAAGACGGACAGAGTGACACTGAAGCTTTCTTT.

V is TRBV5-1 and J is TRBJ2-1, with 10 bases matching TRBD1. The CDR3 runs to 17 residues. Trimming at V came to 0 bases and at J to 4 bases, leaving 7 bases not matched to a gene. Germline lookup yields CDR1 SGHRS and CDR2 YFSETQ. CDR3 sequence: CASSLGTGTGVYNEQFF. DNA for the CDR3: TGCGCCAGCAGCTTGGGGACCGGGACAGGGGTGTACAATGAGCAGTTCTTC.

The chain is built from TRBV29-1 and TRBJ1-1; D is unresolved. The CDR3 runs 12 residues. Trimming took off 2 bases at V and 1 base at J, with 5 bases between the two ends. Germline CDR1 and CDR2: SQVTM and ANQGSEA. CDR3 region: CSVEIPNTEAFF. The CDR3 DNA reads as TGCAGCGTTGAAATACCGAACACTGAAGCTTTCTTT.

J is TRBJ1-1 and V is TRBV29-1; 8 nucleotides agree with TRBD1. The CDR3 extends over 15 amino acids. Per germline, CDR1 SQVTM and CDR2 ANQGSEA. Germline trimming cut 5 bases from V and 5 bases from J; bases unmatched to any gene: 13. The DNA for the CDR3 is TGCAGCGTTTTTCCGGACAGGGTAAGGCGGACTGAAGCTTTCTTT. This encodes CSVFPDRVRRTEAFF.

The rearrangement joins TRBV2 to TRBJ2-1, with D uncertain. Looked up from germline, CDR1 is SNHLY and CDR2 is FYNNEI. Trimming pared 3 bases from V and 5 bases from J, leaving 17 bases between. The CDR3 length is 16 residues. The CDR3 reads CASSDPQVFADNEQFF. The CDR3 region has the DNA TGTGCCAGCAGTGATCCGCAGGTTTTTGCGGACAATGAGCAGTTCTTC.

The chain combines TRBV14 with TRBJ1-1; possibly TRBD1 for D (6 bases). This CDR3 spans 13 amino acids. Germline CDR1 is SGHDN and CDR2 is FVKESK. V was trimmed by 4 bases and J by 1 base, leaving 7 bases between them. The CDR3 DNA reads TGTGCCAGCAGCCTGGGACAGAACACTGAAGCTTTCTTT. Translated: CASSLGQNTEAFF.